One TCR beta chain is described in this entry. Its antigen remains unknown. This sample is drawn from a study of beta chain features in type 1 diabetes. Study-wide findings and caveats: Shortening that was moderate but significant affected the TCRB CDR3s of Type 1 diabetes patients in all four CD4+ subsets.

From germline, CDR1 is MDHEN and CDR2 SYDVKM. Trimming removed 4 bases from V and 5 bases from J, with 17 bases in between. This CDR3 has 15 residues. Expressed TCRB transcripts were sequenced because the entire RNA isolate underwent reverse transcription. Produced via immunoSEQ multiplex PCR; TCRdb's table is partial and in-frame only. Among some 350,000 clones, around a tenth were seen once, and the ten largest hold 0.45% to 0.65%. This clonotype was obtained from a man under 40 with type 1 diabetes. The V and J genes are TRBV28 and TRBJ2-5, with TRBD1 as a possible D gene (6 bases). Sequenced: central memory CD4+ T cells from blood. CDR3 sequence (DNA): TGTGCCAGCAGTTCATTCTACAGGGTAGACGAGACCCAGTACTTC. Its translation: CASSSFYRVDETQYF.